Sequencing of this TCR beta chain was carried out in a study of T cell repertoires in aging, cancer and after chemotherapy (dated by TCRdb to the late 2010s). Broadly, across the study: Donors were distributed across six age groups ranging from 30 or younger to 70 or older, with at least three individuals included per group. TCR repertoires from healthy donor controls were recorded over periods of several months to years and showed clear clonal overlap between repeated samplings. The full dataset contained about 10 million TCR reads. The study profiled peripheral blood TCR beta repertoires from healthy donors and cancer patients to examine immunoaging and T cell reconstitution after chemotherapy. A cohort of 220 or so cancer patients (94 with hematological and approximately 120 with solid cancers) was assembled, and 95 to 100 healthy donors were included as a reference group. Results the study describes overall, beyond this receptor: Declining TCR diversity with age in healthy donors was mainly explained by loss of richness; in cancer patients, loss of evenness also contributed. In both cancer cohorts, the median generation probability rose over the chemotherapy interval, which suggests that the repertoire was reconstituted through rebound thymic output. Untreated patients with hematological or solid cancers showed significantly lower blood TCR diversity and higher clonality than age-matched healthy donors. The authors noted that the repertoire data do not allow conclusions about immunological memory after chemotherapy.

TCR beta rearrangements were amplified from genomic DNA isolated from peripheral blood, not from sorted cells or RNA. Rearranged TRB sequences spanning V, D and J segments were amplified in a multiplex touch-down PCR with a mixed TRB-A/B primer pool. Two consecutive PCR reactions with Phusion HS II polymerase added Illumina adapters and sample indices to the amplicons. Amplicons were gel-purified using the NucleoSpin Gel and PCR Clean-up kit and were subsequently checked with Qubit and an Agilent 2100 Bioanalyzer. Sequencing of libraries was carried out on an Illumina MiSeq in 600-cycle, single-indexed, paired-end runs. In the source study's methods: TRB sequences were processed with MiXCR versions 2.12 and 3.0.5. Each unique CDR3 nucleotide sequence counted as one clone, and only productive sequences with at least two reads were retained. The repertoire metrics were Shannon diversity, evenness, clonality (calculated as one minus evenness), and diversity profiles parameterized by alpha from 0 to 5. The IGoR algorithm was used to calculate generation probabilities of clones in the paired pre- and post-chemotherapy samples. The public reads were reprocessed in TCRdb via fastp at Q25 and MiXCR, keeping in-frame beta chains. Rows are unified per CDR3 protein, each entry keeping the most common DNA and genes. The V and J calls shown here were made by TCRdb, not taken from the authors' results. A total of approximately 6,100 distinct CDR3 sequences appear in this sample, roughly 25% of them only once. The biggest ten clones account for over 7.5% of the sample.

By sample share, this clonotype is medium-sized (0.01 to 0.1%). The target of this receptor is not known. No quality values exist for individual bases; no much larger clone is one base distant. V has 4 bases trimmed and J has 5 bases trimmed; junction bases matching no gene number 6. In the germline V gene (reference sequence), CDR1 corresponds to DFQATT and CDR2 to SNEGSKA. The CDR3 spans 13 residues, from the cysteine through the phenylalanine. Only the CDR3 portion is preserved as DNA: 39 bases, with reading frame beginning at the first base. This TCR was sampled from a human donor in good health. The sequence joins TRBV20-1 to TRBJ1-2; 8 middle bases align to TRBD1. The sequenced sample consisted of blood. The nucleotide sequence is given as TGCAGTGCTACTGGGACAGGAAGTTATGGCTACACCTTC. Protein translation: CSATGTGSYGYTF.